This passage covers 31 T cell receptor beta chains from one sample sequenced in a study of T cells after yellow fever vaccination. One entry per CDR3 protein results from TCRdb running MiXCR on the 5' RACE reads. The sample contains more than 450,000 distinct CDR3 sequences, around a fifth of which appear only once. The material sequenced was PBMCs, taken around 3 weeks after the first yellow fever vaccination. The receptors originated from a man aged 18 to 29 who received the YFV17D yellow fever vaccine.

This clonotype was recorded many times. The chain has TRBV12-3 or TRBV12-4 and TRBJ2-5; unclear D gene. This CDR3 comprises 13 residues. V dropped 7 bases and J dropped 7 bases, with 16 bases sitting between them. In DNA form, the CDR3 reads TGTGCCAGCATCCCCCCGGGCTCTGGGACCCAGTACTTC. It translates to CASIPPGSGTQYF.

This clonotype counts as large. The V gene is TRBV5-1, the J gene TRBJ2-2; D is undetermined. CDR1 and CDR2 from the germline V gene are SGHRS and YFSETQ. Trimming took off 4 bases at V and 1 base at J, with 8 bases between the two ends. The CDR3 is 14 amino acids. The CDR3 region has the DNA TGCGCCAGCAGCCCAGGAATGAACACCGGGGAGCTGTTTTTT. This sequence encodes CASSPGMNTGELFF.

This clonotype was seen a few times. The V gene is TRBV23-1, the J gene TRBJ2-7; D unclear. TRBV23-1 carries the ORF label, with uncertain function. The CDR3 consists of 15 residues. Between the trimmed V and J ends, which lost 8 bases and 2 bases, there was a span of 19 bases. The CDR3 sequence is CASLLARQRPYEQYV. CDR3 DNA: TGCGCCAGCCTCCTTGCTCGGCAGAGACCCTACGAGCAGTACGTC.

This clonotype was observed a handful of times. The rearrangement uses TRBV19 and TRBJ2-7, with D perhaps given as TRBD1 or TRBD2 (5 bases each). Trimming took off 3 bases at V and 1 base at J, with 13 bases between the two ends. CDR1 is LNHDA, CDR2 SQIVND, per germline (reference sequence). This CDR3 has 15 residues. DNA for the CDR3: TGTGCCAGTAGTATCCGGGGCGCTGGTTCCTACGAGCAGTACTTC. Translated, it gives CASSIRGAGSYEQYF.

This clonotype was observed a few times. The chain has TRBV5-8 and TRBJ1-3; D is undetermined. This CDR3 is 12 amino acids long. V gave up 1 base and J gave up 4 bases, with 3 bases separating them. Germline-derived CDR1 and CDR2 are SGHTS and YDEGEE. DNA of the CDR3: TGTGCCAGCAGCTTGCGGGGAAACACCATATATTTT. Its protein product is CASSLRGNTIYF.

This clonotype was seen only a few times. The V call is TRBV7-9, the J call TRBJ2-1, with a tentative D call TRBD1 (5 bases). The germline V gene has CDR1 SEHNR and CDR2 FQNEAQ (reference sequence). V lost 5 bases and J 6 bases, leaving 14 bases between the germline ends. The CDR3 length is 14 residues. The CDR3 sequence: CASSPGFAVNEQFF. CDR3 nucleotides: TGTGCCAGCAGCCCAGGGTTCGCGGTCAATGAGCAGTTCTTC.

This clonotype appeared many times. This chain uses TRBV7-8 with TRBJ2-1, with 7 positions matching TRBD2. V dropped 1 base and J dropped 6; count of bases not matched to a gene: 0. This CDR3 contains 13 residues. Per the germline V gene, CDR1 is SGHVS and CDR2 is FQNEAQ. DNA of the CDR3: TGTGCCAGCAGCTTAGGGACTAGCAATGAGCAGTTCTTC. Translation: CASSLGTSNEQFF.

This clonotype turned up a few times. The CDR3 is CASSITGGSTGELFF. CDR3 nucleotide sequence: TGTGCCAGTAGTATCACAGGCGGGAGCACCGGGGAGCTGTTTTTT. The rearrangement joins TRBV19 to TRBJ2-2, with 7 positions matching TRBD2. Unmatched junction bases numbered 5, after V lost 3 bases and J lost 4 bases. Germline assignment: CDR1 LNHDA and CDR2 SQIVND (reference sequence). CDR3 length equals 15 residues.

This clonotype was observed many times. The V call is TRBV15, the J call TRBJ1-4; a possible D gene is TRBD1 (5 bases). Germline V gene lookup returns CDR1 LNHNV and CDR2 YYDKDF (reference sequence). This CDR3 has 15 amino acids. The V gene lost 5 bases and the J gene lost 8 bases, with 18 bases spanning the gap. The CDR3 spells CATSAPGREEEKLFF. The DNA for the CDR3 is TGTGCCACCAGCGCCCCAGGGAGGGAAGAAGAAAAACTGTTTTTT.

The rearrangement uses TRBV19 and TRBJ2-7; D may match TRBD1 or TRBD2 (5 bases each). This CDR3 has 14 amino acids. Trimming left V 5 bases short and J 2 bases short, with 13 bases between. CDR1 and CDR2 from the germline V gene are LNHDA and SQIVND (reference sequence). The chain's CDR3 is CASSSQGDTYEQYF. The CDR3 nucleotides read TGTGCCAGTAGTTCCCAGGGAGACACCTACGAGCAGTACTTC.

DNA of the CDR3: TGCAGCGTTGAAGACCAACGGGGGTCCTATAATTCACCCCTCCACTTT. It is translated as CSVEDQRGSYNSPLHF. The rearrangement uses TRBV29-1 and TRBJ1-6; tentatively, D is TRBD1 (5 bases). The CDR3 contains 16 residues. Trimming took off 0 bases at V and 1 base at J, with 10 bases between the two ends. Looked up from germline, CDR1 is SQVTM and CDR2 is ANQGSEA. Complete variable domain (other parts from reference TRBV29-1 and TRBJ1-6): SAVISQKPSRDICQRGTSLTIQCQVDSQVTMMFWYRQQPGQSLTLIATANQGSEATYESGFVIDKFPISRPNLTFSTLTVSNMSPEDSSIYLCSVEDQRGSYNSPLHFGNGTRLTVT.

This clonotype showed up just a few times. CDR3 protein: CASSPGEVGTEAFF. CDR3 nucleotides: TGCGCCAGCAGCCCAGGGGAGGTGGGCACTGAAGCTTTCTTT. The V gene is TRBV5-1, the J gene TRBJ1-1; D is possibly TRBD1 (6 bases). Deletions cut 4 bases from V and 4 bases from J, with 14 bases between. This CDR3 has 14 amino acids. CDR1 and CDR2 from the germline V gene are SGHRS and YFSETQ. The full variable domain, completed using reference TRBV5-1 and TRBJ1-1, is KAGVTQTPRYLIKTRGQQVTLSCSPISGHRSVSWYQQTPGQGLQFLFEYFSETQRNKGNFPGRFSGRQFSNSRSEMNVSTLELGDSALYLCASSPGEVGTEAFFGQGTRLTVV.

This clonotype appeared a few times. This sequence joins TRBV18 and TRBJ1-4; 12 nucleotides align to TRBD1. J was trimmed by 5 bases and V by 3 bases; bases with no gene match: 10. The CDR3 is made up of 18 amino acids. Germline lookup yields CDR1 KGHSH and CDR2 LQKENI. Written as DNA, the CDR3 is TGTGCCAGCTCACCGCCGGGGACAGGGGGCGCGTCAAATGAAAAACTGTTTTTT. Its translation: CASSPPGTGGASNEKLFF.

This chain links TRBV7-2 with TRBJ2-7, with 7 bases identical to TRBD2. V shed 5 bases and J 5 bases; nucleotides not matched to a gene: 12. CDR1 is SGHTA, CDR2 FQGNSA, per germline. The length of the CDR3 is 15 residues. The CDR3 nucleotides read TGTGCCAGCAGCCGGACGCCTACTAGCGCCGACGAGCAGTACTTC. Amino acid sequence: CASSRTPTSADEQYF.

This clonotype was seen ten or more times. This chain links TRBV29-1 with TRBJ2-5; 12 bases align to TRBD2. Germline lookup yields CDR1 SQVTM and CDR2 ANQGSEA. The CDR3 length is 14 residues. V lost 7 bases, J lost 5 bases, and 8 bases stayed unmatched. The CDR3 DNA reads as TGCAGCGCGAAACTAGCGGGGGGAGTGGAGACCCAGTACTTC. Residues: CSAKLAGGVETQYF.

This clonotype was seen a handful of times. In nucleotides, the CDR3 is TGCGCCAGCAGCCCGAACCGGGACAGGGGGCAAGGCTACACCTTC. Encoded protein: CASSPNRDRGQGYTF. The V call is TRBV4-1, the J call TRBJ1-2, with 12 nucleotides matching TRBD1. The V gene end was trimmed by 4 bases and the J gene end by 8 bases; junction bases not matched to a gene: 8. The CDR3 is made up of 15 amino acids. CDR1 and CDR2 (germline): MGHRA, YSYEKL.

The rearrangement links TRBV7-2 to TRBJ2-1; 9 nucleotides line up with TRBD2. V was clipped by 3 bases and J by 4 bases; unmatched bases: 4. Germline CDR1 SGHTA, CDR2 FQGNSA. CDR3 size: 15 residues. CDR3: CASSFNLAGYNEQFF. As DNA, the CDR3 is TGTGCCAGCAGCTTTAATCTAGCGGGGTACAATGAGCAGTTCTTC.

This chain uses TRBV7-6 with TRBJ2-1, with D possibly being TRBD1 (5 bases). V lost 2 bases and J 9 bases, leaving 14 bases between the germline ends. The germline gives CDR1 SGHVS, CDR2 FNYEAQ. The CDR3 is 14 residues long. CDR3 coding DNA: TGTGCCAGCAGCTTATTTACAGGATTGAGTGAGCAGTTCTTC. This gives the protein CASSLFTGLSEQFF. Variable domain in full (rest from reference TRBV7-6 and TRBJ2-1): GAGVSQSPRYKVTKRGQDVALRCDPISGHVSLYWYRQALGQGPEFLTYFNYEAQQDKSGLPNDRFSAERPEGSISTLTIQRTEQRDSAMYRCASSLFTGLSEQFFGPGTRLTVL.

The gene calls are TRBV5-1 and TRBJ1-1; 7 bases align to TRBD1. Per the germline V gene, CDR1 is SGHRS and CDR2 is YFSETQ. V lost 0 bases and J lost 3; bases outside the gene matches: 8. This CDR3 is built from 16 residues. CDR3 bases: TGCGCCAGCAGCTTGGCCTCCGGGACAGACTACACTGAAGCTTTCTTT. Its translation: CASSLASGTDYTEAFF.

The chain recombines TRBV6-4 with TRBJ2-3; 8 bases map to TRBD2. J gave up 6 bases and V 6 bases, and 8 bases lay outside the gene matches. This CDR3 is built from 14 residues. Germline V CDR1 and CDR2: MRHNA, SNTAGT. CDR3 region: CASRDTGGRDTQYF. For the CDR3, the DNA is TGTGCCAGCAGAGATACGGGGGGGCGCGATACGCAGTATTTT.

This sequence joins TRBV5-6 and TRBJ2-1; TRBD1 matches at 9 bases. The trim removed 3 bases at V and 7 bases at J, leaving 11 bases unmatched. CDR3 size: 16 residues. The germline V gene has CDR1 SGHDT and CDR2 YYEEEE. CDR3 sequence reads: CASSSKQGAPGNEQFF. In DNA, the CDR3 is TGTGCCAGCAGCTCGAAACAGGGGGCGCCGGGGAATGAGCAGTTCTTC. Based on the CDR3 plus reference TRBV5-6 and TRBJ2-1, the full variable domain is DAGVTQSPTHLIKTRGQQVTLRCSPKSGHDTVSWYQQALGQGPQFIFQYYEEEERQRGNFPDRFSGHQFPNYSSELNVNALLLGDSALYLCASSSKQGAPGNEQFFGPGTRLTVL.

In DNA form, the CDR3 reads TGTGCCAGCAGCCCGAGGGGGTCCAGCACAGATACGCAGTATTTT. Its translation is CASSPRGSSTDTQYF. This chain joins TRBV11-1 and TRBJ2-3; TRBD1 is a possible D gene (6 bases). Trimming took 5 bases from V and 0 from J, leaving 12 bases between them. The germline CDR1 and CDR2 sequences are SGHAT and FQDESV (reference sequence). The CDR3 extends over 15 amino acids.

This clonotype was seen only a few times. V is TRBV7-9 and J is TRBJ2-1, with D uncertain. CDR1 SEHNR and CDR2 FQNEAQ come from the germline V gene (reference sequence). This CDR3 is built from 12 residues. V lost 0 bases and J lost 15, with 12 bases in between. The CDR3 nucleotides read TGTGCCAGCAGCTTAGCCGTAACCTTGTTGTTCTTC. Translated: CASSLAVTLLFF.

This clonotype was picked up a small number of times. The chain joins TRBV6-5 to TRBJ1-3; D unclear. The ends were cut back, 5 bases at V and 4 bases at J, with 3 bases in the middle. The CDR3 runs to 11 residues. Per the germline V gene, CDR1 is MNHEY and CDR2 is SVGAGI. The CDR3 spells CASSDGNTIYF. The CDR3 bases are TGTGCCAGCAGTGACGGAAACACCATATATTTT.

The rearrangement links TRBV7-9 to TRBJ2-4; D is uncertain. The CDR3 loop spans 13 amino acids. The germline gives CDR1 SEHNR, CDR2 FQNEAQ (reference sequence). Trimming stripped 3 bases from V and 8 bases from J, with 11 bases between. The CDR3 nucleotides are TGTGCCAGCAGCTTTGGGGATTTGGACATTCAGTACTTC. It yields the protein CASSFGDLDIQYF.

This clonotype came up a few times. This rearrangement joins TRBV6-5 to TRBJ2-1; no definite D call. The V end was cut by 0 bases, the J end by 8 bases, with 11 bases between. The CDR3 sequence is 14 residues long. Germline lookup yields CDR1 MNHEY and CDR2 SVGAGI. For the CDR3, the DNA is TGTGCCAGCAGTTACTCGTCTAGTAAAGATGAGCAGTTCTTC. Protein product: CASSYSSSKDEQFF.

This clonotype came up a few times. V usage is TRBV20-1 and J usage is TRBJ1-5; D gene uncertain. The CDR3 contains 12 residues. Trimming removed 5 bases from V and 7 bases from J, with 12 bases in between. Germline V gene sequence: CDR1 DFQATT, CDR2 SNEGSKA (reference sequence). The CDR3 reads CSAVRTGQPQHF. Here the CDR3 DNA reads TGCAGTGCTGTACGGACGGGGCAGCCCCAGCATTTT.

This clonotype has ten or more counts. This rearrangement joins TRBV4-3 to TRBJ2-7; D might be TRBD1 (5 bases). The V end lost 1 base, the J end lost 6 bases, and 16 bases lay between the germline ends. This CDR3 region has 15 residues. Germline assignment: CDR1 LGHNA and CDR2 YSLEER. The CDR3 DNA is TGCGCCAGCAGCCAAGTGGGTGGGGCCTTACGCGAGCAGTACTTC. Encoded protein: CASSQVGGALREQYF.

The sample holds many counts of this clonotype. The V and J genes are TRBV28 and TRBJ2-2; D gene uncertain. The germline V gene encodes CDR1 MDHEN and CDR2 SYDVKM. The V end was cut by 7 bases, the J end by 4 bases, with 10 bases between. CDR3 length: 13 amino acids. CDR3 protein: CASTPTLTGELFF. DNA for the CDR3: TGTGCCAGCACCCCGACCCTCACCGGGGAGCTGTTTTTT.

This clonotype was recorded a few times. The chain joins TRBV12-3 or TRBV12-4 to TRBJ2-7; D tentatively reads TRBD1 or TRBD2 (7 bases each). Between the trimmed V and J ends, which lost 3 bases and 4 bases, there was a span of 19 bases. This CDR3 is built from 16 residues. CDR3 DNA: TGTGCCAGCAGTTTGGCCCTGGGAGGGGGCCGTTACGAGCAGTACTTC. Amino acids: CASSLALGGGRYEQYF.

This clonotype was found a few times. The V and J genes are TRBV6-2 or TRBV6-3 and TRBJ2-7; no reliable D call. V gave up 4 bases and J gave up 3 bases, with 16 bases separating them. The CDR3 runs 15 residues. Germline V CDR1 and CDR2: MNHEY, SVGEGT. The CDR3 protein is CASSFDSISGYEQYV. The CDR3 coding sequence is TGTGCCAGCAGTTTCGACTCCATCTCGGGCTACGAGCAGTACGTC.